This T cell receptor (beta chain) was retrieved from a study of cytomegalovirus exposure and HLA in healthy donors. Germline CDR1 SGHVS, CDR2 FQNEAQ. Unmatched junction bases numbered 14, after V lost 2 bases and J lost 2 bases. CDR3 length: 18 residues. A multiplex PCR was run with 60 Vbeta primers and 13 Jbeta primers. Measured with immunoSEQ multiplex PCR; TCRdb has only the in-frame clones, and not every one. Of 160,000 or so clones in the sample, approximately 79% were seen once. The chain couples TRBV7-8 to TRBJ2-7; 8 bases agree with TRBD2. This TCR came from a man aged 35 to 55 in good health and CMV-seronegative. The sample was PBMCs. CDR3 DNA sequence: TGTGCCAGCAGCTTAATTTGGCGTACGCGGGGGGCCACCTACGAGCAGTACTTC. The encoded protein is CASSLIWRTRGATYEQYF.